These 9 T cell receptor beta chains originate from one sample sequenced in a study of CD8+ T cells in alopecia areata. RNA was isolated and reverse transcribed to cDNA, the sequencing template. Method: immunoSEQ multiplex PCR; TCRdb's copy keeps in-frame clones and lacks some. Of roughly 250,000 clones in the sample, about 68% were seen once. The specimen comprised CD4+ T cells sorted from blood, sampled at week 0. These receptors were taken from a human donor with alopecia areata.

The chain joins TRBV30 to TRBJ2-1; 12 nucleotides agree with TRBD2. V shed 1 base and J 4 bases; nucleotides not matched to a gene: 2. The germline V gene encodes CDR1 GTSNPN and CDR2 SVGIG (reference sequence). CDR3 length equals 15 residues. CDR3 sequence (DNA): TGTGCCTGGAGTGGGACTAGCGGGACATACAATGAGCAGTTCTTC. Its translation is CAWSGTSGTYNEQFF.

This clone was detected once. The V call is TRBV30, the J call TRBJ1-6; 11 bases align to TRBD1. The germline CDR1 and CDR2 sequences are GTSNPN and SVGIG (reference sequence). V shed 4 bases, J shed 7 bases, and the junction held 9 bases outside the gene matches. The CDR3 length is 16 residues. CDR3 loop: CAWTDGTGGMNSPLHF. The CDR3 DNA sequence: TGTGCCTGGACCGACGGGACAGGGGGTATGAATTCACCCCTCCACTTT.

This sequence joins TRBV29-1 and TRBJ2-7; 7 bases align to TRBD2. Germline CDR1 is SQVTM and CDR2 is ANQGSEA. The CDR3 totals 13 residues. V lost 6 bases, J lost 0 bases, and 5 bases stayed unmatched. The CDR3 DNA follows: TGCAGCGTACCCGGGAGGACCTCCTACGAGCAGTACTTC. It encodes CSVPGRTSYEQYF.

This clone was recorded a few times. The V and J genes are TRBV5-4 and TRBJ2-7; 7 bases align to TRBD1. The V gene's germline CDR1 is SGHNT and CDR2 YYREEE (reference sequence). The junction had 7 bases not matched to a gene; V was cut back by 4 bases and J by 9 bases. The CDR3 consists of 12 residues. CDR3 in amino acids: CASSQTGKRQYF. The CDR3 bases are TGTGCCAGCAGCCAGACAGGGAAAAGGCAGTACTTC.

The rearrangement joins TRBV30 to TRBJ2-3; no clear D. Per the germline V gene, CDR1 is GTSNPN and CDR2 is SVGIG (reference sequence). The CDR3 length is 11 residues. V was cut by 3 bases and J by 6 bases, with 7 bases left in between. This CDR3 reads CAWRRWDTQYF. The CDR3 nucleotides read TGTGCCTGGAGGAGGTGGGATACGCAGTATTTT.

This chain connects TRBV5-1 to TRBJ2-1; possibly TRBD2 for D (5 bases). V was cut by 5 bases and J by 2 bases, with 14 bases left in between. The CDR3 is 15 residues long. In germline, CDR1 is SGHRS, CDR2 YFSETQ. CDR3 sequence reads: CASSPVAGTYNEQFF. The CDR3 coding sequence is TGCGCCAGCAGTCCTGTGGCCGGGACCTACAATGAGCAGTTCTTC.

The V gene is TRBV25-1, the J gene TRBJ2-7, with unresolved D. V was clipped by 0 bases and J by 5 bases, with 2 bases between them. Germline loops: CDR1 MGHDK, CDR2 SYGVNS. The CDR3 has 11 amino acids. CDR3 residues: CASSEYNEQYF. CDR3 nucleotide sequence: TGTGCCAGCAGTGAATATAACGAGCAGTACTTC.

This sequence joins TRBV7-2 and TRBJ1-1; 7 bases fit TRBD1. The CDR3 runs 13 residues. Germline V gene data show CDR1 as SGHTA and CDR2 as FQGNSA. V lost 5 bases and J lost 4; bases outside the gene matches: 4. DNA of the CDR3: TGTGCCAGCAGCCTAGACAGGGCCACTGAAGCTTTCTTT. It translates to CASSLDRATEAFF.

The CDR3 DNA reads as TGTGCCACCAGCAGAGATCCAGGGCCCTTTGCCCAAGAGACCCAGTACTTC. Protein product: CATSRDPGPFAQETQYF. This sequence joins TRBV15 and TRBJ2-5, with a possible D match to TRBD1 (5 bases). The V end was cut by 0 bases, the J end by 1 base, with 15 bases between. This CDR3 is 17 amino acids long. CDR1 LNHNV and CDR2 YYDKDF come from the germline V gene (reference sequence).